The 27 T cell receptor beta chains in this list originate from one sample, sequenced in a study of identical twins. TCRdb fed the 5' RACE reads into MiXCR, producing one record per CDR3 protein. The table shows 150,000 or so distinct CDR3 sequences, with roughly 3.5% occurring only once. Sequenced material: memory T cells sorted from blood. Every receptor here comes from a young man in good health.

This clonotype has at least ten counts. This sequence joins TRBV28 and TRBJ2-7; TRBD2 matches at 7 bases. The germline CDR1 and CDR2 sequences are MDHEN and SYDVKM. The ends lost 6 bases at V and 2 bases at J; junction bases unmatched: 13. This CDR3 comprises 16 residues. In DNA, the CDR3 is TGTGCCAGCAGAGCATGGAAGCTAGCGGCCACCTACGAGCAGTACTTC. It encodes CASRAWKLAATYEQYF. Full variable domain (missing parts from reference TRBV28 and TRBJ2-7): DVKVTQSSRYLVKRTGEKVFLECVQDMDHENMFWYRQDPGLGLRLIYFSYDVKMKEKGDIPEGYSVSREKKERFSLILESASTNQTSMYLCASRAWKLAATYEQYFGPGTRLTVT.

This clonotype occurred many times. The V call is TRBV6-1, the J call TRBJ2-2; the D is unclear. Germline values: CDR1 MNHNS, CDR2 SASEGT. This CDR3 comprises 11 residues. V lost 5 bases to trimming and J lost 8 bases, with 6 bases between them. In nucleotides, the CDR3 is TGTGCCAGCAGTCCCCGAGGGGAGCTGTTTTTT. Amino acids: CASSPRGELFF.

This clonotype was picked up many times. V gene TRBV29-1 combines with J gene TRBJ2-7, with TRBD2 identical over 9 bases. CDR1 SQVTM and CDR2 ANQGSEA come from the germline V gene. Trimming at V came to 5 bases and at J to 2 bases, leaving 4 bases not matched to a gene. The CDR3 runs 13 residues. This CDR3 is CSVTSGLPYEQYF. In DNA, the CDR3 is TGCAGCGTTACTAGCGGGCTCCCCTACGAGCAGTACTTC.

This clonotype was detected many times. The V and J genes are TRBV5-1 and TRBJ2-3; D may be TRBD2 (7 bases). The germline gives CDR1 SGHRS, CDR2 YFSETQ. Trimming cost V 5 bases and J 4 bases, with 14 bases left between them. CDR3 length equals 14 residues. In DNA form, the CDR3 reads TGCGCCAGCAGTCAGGGGACTACCCCAGATACGCAGTATTTT. As protein: CASSQGTTPDTQYF.

At least ten counts were recorded for this clonotype. The chain is built from TRBV6-5 and TRBJ2-2; possibly TRBD1 for D (5 bases). This CDR3 comprises 16 residues. Between the trimmed V and J ends, which lost 0 bases and 2 bases, there was a span of 10 bases. Germline values: CDR1 MNHEY, CDR2 SVGAGI. The CDR3 DNA sequence: TGTGCCAGCAGTTACTCCGGCAGGGTTAACACCGGGGAGCTGTTTTTT. Translated, it gives CASSYSGRVNTGELFF.

This clonotype was found many times. V usage is TRBV20-1 and J usage is TRBJ2-1; no clear D. Trimming removed 6 bases at V and 2 bases at J, with 8 bases between. Germline loops: CDR1 DFQATT, CDR2 SNEGSKA (reference sequence). The CDR3 is 12 residues long. The CDR3 sequence is CSAARTYNEQFF. CDR3 sequence (DNA): TGCAGTGCCGCTCGTACCTACAATGAGCAGTTCTTC.

Many counts were recorded for this clonotype. The V call is TRBV12-3 or TRBV12-4, the J call TRBJ1-5; no definite D call. The CDR3 consists of 15 residues. V shed 6 bases and J shed 0 bases, with 12 bases lying between them. This CDR3 is CASSETDYSNQPQHF. The CDR3 DNA reads as TGTGCCAGCAGCGAGACGGACTATAGCAATCAGCCCCAGCATTTT.

This clonotype appeared many times. V and J are TRBV7-9 and TRBJ2-1; D not resolved. The germline CDR1 and CDR2 sequences are SEHNR and FQNEAQ (reference sequence). V was cut by 1 base and J by 8 bases, with 6 bases left in between. The CDR3 has 12 residues. The CDR3 reads CASSLVLYEQFF. The CDR3 nucleotides are TGTGCCAGCAGCTTAGTCCTATATGAGCAGTTCTTC.

This clonotype occurred many times. The chain employs TRBV5-6 and TRBJ2-6; possibly TRBD1 or TRBD2 for D (5 bases each). Trimming cost V 1 base and J 4 bases, with 15 bases left between them. This CDR3 has 17 amino acids. Germline V gene sequence: CDR1 SGHDT, CDR2 YYEEEE. This CDR3 is CASSLWIGAAGANVLTF. The CDR3 DNA reads TGTGCCAGCAGCTTGTGGATCGGGGCGGCAGGGGCCAACGTCCTGACTTTC.

The chain links TRBV11-2 to TRBJ2-1, with TRBD2 matching 14 bases. The CDR3 consists of 17 residues. Germline V gene data show CDR1 as SGHAT and CDR2 as FQNNGV. With 5 bases clipped from V and 1 base from J, the junction kept 4 bases outside the gene matches. CDR3 sequence reads: CASSQGLAGVSYNEQFF. CDR3 nucleotides: TGTGCCAGCAGCCAGGGACTAGCGGGGGTTTCCTACAATGAGCAGTTCTTC.

In its sample, this clonotype was seen many times. The gene calls are TRBV12-3 or TRBV12-4 and TRBJ1-2; weak D call: TRBD1 (5 bases). Deletions cut 3 bases from V and 2 bases from J, with 7 bases between. The CDR3 spans 13 residues. The CDR3 loop reads CASSLGQNYGYTF. In nucleotides, the CDR3 is TGTGCCAGCAGTTTGGGGCAGAACTATGGCTACACCTTC.

This clonotype was picked up many times. The V call is TRBV24-1, the J call TRBJ1-2; 9 nucleotides match TRBD1. CDR1 and CDR2 from the germline V gene are KGHDR and SFDVKD. This CDR3 is 15 amino acids long. The trim removed 3 bases at V and 8 bases at J, leaving 9 bases unmatched. Written as DNA, the CDR3 is TGTGCCACCAGTGATCCCGGGACAGGGTTTTACGGCTACACCTTC. Its translation is CATSDPGTGFYGYTF.

Regarding this clonotype: A much more abundant neighbour one base away suggests this may be a read error. V and J are TRBV4-3 and TRBJ1-2, with a possible D match to TRBD1 (5 bases). V dropped 0 bases and J dropped 10 bases, with 15 bases sitting between them. The CDR3 totals 14 residues. Germline-derived CDR1 and CDR2 are LGHNA and YSLEER. CDR3 protein: CASSQDLGRVVYTF. As DNA, the CDR3 is TGCGCCAGCAGCCAAGATCTGGGGCGGGTAGTCTACACCTTC.

This clonotype was seen ten or more times. This rearrangement joins TRBV10-3 to TRBJ1-2; TRBD1 matches 8 bases. The ends lost 6 bases at V and 7 bases at J; junction bases unmatched: 4. Germline V gives CDR1 ENHRY, CDR2 SYGVKD. This CDR3 is 12 amino acids long. The CDR3, as DNA: TGTGCCATCAGCGCGACAGGGGCTGGCTACACCTTC. Translating it yields CAISATGAGYTF.

In this sample, this clonotype turned up many times. The chain is built from TRBV13 and TRBJ2-2, with D unclear. V lost 0 bases, J lost 9 bases, and 11 bases lay in between. CDR3 length: 14 amino acids. Germline lookup yields CDR1 PRHDT and CDR2 FYEKMQ (reference sequence). CDR3 DNA sequence: TGTGCCAGCAGCTTAGGTTCTGGGGTCCGGGAGCTGTTTTTT. As protein: CASSLGSGVRELFF.

In this sample, this clonotype turned up many times. V is TRBV24-1 and J is TRBJ1-5, with D possibly matching TRBD1 (5 bases). CDR1 and CDR2 from the germline V gene are KGHDR and SFDVKD. The CDR3 covers 15 residues. V was pared by 8 bases and J by 6 bases, with 19 bases between. CDR3 sequence: CATIPPGSLCQPQHF. The CDR3 coding sequence is TGTGCCACCATTCCTCCAGGGTCCCTATGTCAGCCCCAGCATTTT.

This clonotype was seen repeatedly, ten times or more. The V call is TRBV5-1, the J call TRBJ2-1, with 10 bases fitting TRBD1. V trimming: 3 bases; J trimming: 10 bases; junction bases outside the gene matches: 7. This CDR3 spans 14 amino acids. The germline CDR1 and CDR2 sequences are SGHRS and YFSETQ. The CDR3 spells CASSSGTGEGEQFF. For the CDR3, the DNA is TGCGCCAGCAGCTCAGGGACAGGGGAAGGGGAGCAGTTCTTC.

This clonotype was observed at least ten times. The chain couples TRBV23-1 to TRBJ1-1, with D hard to call. TRBV23-1 is flagged as an ORF with uncertain function. Trimming shortened V by 0 bases and J by 0 bases, and 8 bases separated the two germline ends. CDR3 length equals 15 residues. In DNA form, the CDR3 reads TGCGCCAGCAGTCAATCGAGGGTCATGAACACTGAAGCTTTCTTT. Translated, it gives CASSQSRVMNTEAFF.

This clonotype was recorded many times. This chain connects TRBV7-9 to TRBJ2-1, with D perhaps assigned TRBD1 or TRBD2 (6 bases each). V was trimmed by 1 base and J by 5 bases, leaving 9 bases between them. The CDR3 runs 14 residues. In germline, CDR1 is SEHNR, CDR2 FQNEAQ (reference sequence). The CDR3 DNA is TGTGCCAGCAGCTTAGGGGGGGCAGACAATGAGCAGTTCTTC. The encoded protein is CASSLGGADNEQFF.

This clonotype was seen at least ten times. This chain uses TRBV7-9 with TRBJ2-3, with D unclear. This CDR3 region has 13 residues. From germline, CDR1 is SEHNR and CDR2 FQNEAQ (reference sequence). V was clipped by 1 base and J by 2 bases, with 4 bases between them. This CDR3 is CASSLDYTDTQYF. Here the CDR3 DNA reads TGTGCCAGCAGCTTAGACTACACAGATACGCAGTATTTT. Filled out from reference TRBV7-9 and TRBJ2-3, the complete variable domain reads DTGVSQNPRHKITKRGQNVTFRCDPISEHNRLYWYRQTLGQGPEFLTYFQNEAQLEKSRLLSDRFSAERPKGSFSTLEIQRTEQGDSAMYLCASSLDYTDTQYFGPGTRLTVL.

This clonotype has at least ten counts. V usage is TRBV24-1 and J usage is TRBJ2-5, with 9 bases lining up with TRBD2. The length of the CDR3 is 14 residues. Trimming took 4 bases from V and 5 from J; bases not matched to a gene: 4. From germline, CDR1 is KGHDR and CDR2 SFDVKD. CDR3 DNA sequence: TGTGCCACCAGTGACCCCGGACTAGCGGAGACCCAGTACTTC. Translation gives CATSDPGLAETQYF.

This clonotype was observed at least ten times. The chain combines TRBV27 with TRBJ2-3, with 7 bases identical to TRBD1. J was trimmed by 7 bases and V by 10 bases; bases with no gene match: 11. Germline values: CDR1 MNHEY, CDR2 SMNVEV (reference sequence). The CDR3 has 13 amino acids. CDR3 nucleotide sequence: TGTGCCACCCGGGACAGCTACCGAAATACGCAGTATTTT. The encoded protein is CATRDSYRNTQYF.

In this sample, this clonotype turned up a few times. This sequence joins TRBV5-6 and TRBJ2-1; 7 bases map to TRBD1. Trimming cost V 2 bases and J 15 bases; bases outside gene matches: 8. Germline V gene sequence: CDR1 SGHDT, CDR2 YYEEEE. The CDR3 totals 12 residues. The CDR3 DNA sequence: TGTGCCAGCAGCTTCCTGGACAGGCCACTGTTCTTC. It translates to CASSFLDRPLFF.

In this sample, this clonotype turned up many times. This chain connects TRBV6-2 or TRBV6-3 to TRBJ2-2; TRBD1 aligns across 7 bases. CDR1 is MNHEY, CDR2 SVGEGT, per germline. Unmatched junction bases numbered 4, after V lost 6 bases and J lost 3 bases. This CDR3 is built from 14 residues. The CDR3 here is CASSRDSDTGELFF. CDR3 nucleotides: TGTGCCAGCAGCCGGGACAGTGACACCGGGGAGCTGTTTTTT.

This clonotype was counted at least ten times. V gene TRBV5-6 combines with J gene TRBJ2-3; 7 nucleotides agree with TRBD2. The CDR3 length is 17 residues. CDR1 and CDR2 (germline): SGHDT, YYEEEE. Trimming removed 4 bases from V and 2 bases from J; junction bases left unmatched: 13. This chain's CDR3 is CASSPTEWKRDTDTQYF. The CDR3 DNA reads as TGTGCCAGCAGCCCTACGGAATGGAAGCGGGACACAGATACGCAGTATTTT.

This clonotype was counted many times. This chain uses TRBV6-2 or TRBV6-3 with TRBJ1-2; tentatively, D is TRBD1 (6 bases). This CDR3 region has 14 residues. Trimming removed 5 bases from V and 8 bases from J, with 18 bases in between. From germline, CDR1 is MNHEY and CDR2 SVGEGT. The CDR3 DNA sequence: TGTGCCAGCAGTAAGGGACATCGTGAGAGGGGCTACACCTTC. Protein: CASSKGHRERGYTF.

This clonotype was seen repeatedly, ten times or more. The V and J genes are TRBV28 and TRBJ1-4; D gene uncertain. Per the germline V gene, CDR1 is MDHEN and CDR2 is SYDVKM. Trimming left V 6 bases short and J 3 bases short, with 14 bases between. The CDR3 consists of 15 residues. CDR3 protein: CASSHNGAANEKLFF. The DNA of the CDR3 is TGTGCCAGCAGCCACAACGGTGCGGCTAATGAAAAACTGTTTTTT.